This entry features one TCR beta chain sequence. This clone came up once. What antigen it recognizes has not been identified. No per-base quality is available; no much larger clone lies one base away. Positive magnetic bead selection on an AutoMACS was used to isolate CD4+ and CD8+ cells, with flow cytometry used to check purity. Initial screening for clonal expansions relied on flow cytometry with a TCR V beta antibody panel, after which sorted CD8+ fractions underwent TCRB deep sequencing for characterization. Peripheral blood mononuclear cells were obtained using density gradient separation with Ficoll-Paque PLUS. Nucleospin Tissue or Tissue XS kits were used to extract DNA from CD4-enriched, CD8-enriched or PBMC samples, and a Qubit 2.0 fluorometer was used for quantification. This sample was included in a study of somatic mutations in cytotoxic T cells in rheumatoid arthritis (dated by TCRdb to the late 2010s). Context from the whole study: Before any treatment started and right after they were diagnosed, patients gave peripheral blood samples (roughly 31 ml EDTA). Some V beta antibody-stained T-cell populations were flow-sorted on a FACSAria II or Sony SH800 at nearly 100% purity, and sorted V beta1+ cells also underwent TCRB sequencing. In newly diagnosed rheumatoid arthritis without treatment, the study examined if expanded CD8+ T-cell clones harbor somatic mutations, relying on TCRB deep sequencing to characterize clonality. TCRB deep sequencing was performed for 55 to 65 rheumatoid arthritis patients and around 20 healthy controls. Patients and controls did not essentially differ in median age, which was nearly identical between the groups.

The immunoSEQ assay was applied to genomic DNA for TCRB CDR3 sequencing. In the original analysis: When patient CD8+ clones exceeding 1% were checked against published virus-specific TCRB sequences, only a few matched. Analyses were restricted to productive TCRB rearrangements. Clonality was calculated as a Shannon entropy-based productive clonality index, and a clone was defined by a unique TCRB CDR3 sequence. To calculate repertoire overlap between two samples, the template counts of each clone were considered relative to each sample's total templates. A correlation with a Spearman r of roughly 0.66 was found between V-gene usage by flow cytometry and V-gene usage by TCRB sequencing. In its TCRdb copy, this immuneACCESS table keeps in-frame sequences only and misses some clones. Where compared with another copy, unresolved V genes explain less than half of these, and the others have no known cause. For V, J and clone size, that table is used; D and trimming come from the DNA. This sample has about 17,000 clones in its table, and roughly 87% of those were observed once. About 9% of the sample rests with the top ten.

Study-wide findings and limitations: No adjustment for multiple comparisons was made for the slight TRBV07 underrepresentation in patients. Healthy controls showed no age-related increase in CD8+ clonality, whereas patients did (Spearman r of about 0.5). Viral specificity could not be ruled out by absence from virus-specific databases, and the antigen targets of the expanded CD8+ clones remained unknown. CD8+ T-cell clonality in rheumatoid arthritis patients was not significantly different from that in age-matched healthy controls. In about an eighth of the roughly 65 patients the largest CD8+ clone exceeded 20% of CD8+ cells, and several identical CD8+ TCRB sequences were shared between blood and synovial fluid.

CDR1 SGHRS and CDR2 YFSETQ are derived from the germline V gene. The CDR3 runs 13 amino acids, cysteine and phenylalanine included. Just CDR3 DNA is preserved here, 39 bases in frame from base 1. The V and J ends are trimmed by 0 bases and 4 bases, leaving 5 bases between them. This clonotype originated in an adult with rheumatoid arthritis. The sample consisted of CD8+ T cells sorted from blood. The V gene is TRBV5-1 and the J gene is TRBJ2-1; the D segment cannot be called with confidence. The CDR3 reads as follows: CASSLAPYNEQFF. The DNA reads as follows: TGCGCCAGCAGCTTGGCTCCGTACAATGAGCAGTTCTTC.